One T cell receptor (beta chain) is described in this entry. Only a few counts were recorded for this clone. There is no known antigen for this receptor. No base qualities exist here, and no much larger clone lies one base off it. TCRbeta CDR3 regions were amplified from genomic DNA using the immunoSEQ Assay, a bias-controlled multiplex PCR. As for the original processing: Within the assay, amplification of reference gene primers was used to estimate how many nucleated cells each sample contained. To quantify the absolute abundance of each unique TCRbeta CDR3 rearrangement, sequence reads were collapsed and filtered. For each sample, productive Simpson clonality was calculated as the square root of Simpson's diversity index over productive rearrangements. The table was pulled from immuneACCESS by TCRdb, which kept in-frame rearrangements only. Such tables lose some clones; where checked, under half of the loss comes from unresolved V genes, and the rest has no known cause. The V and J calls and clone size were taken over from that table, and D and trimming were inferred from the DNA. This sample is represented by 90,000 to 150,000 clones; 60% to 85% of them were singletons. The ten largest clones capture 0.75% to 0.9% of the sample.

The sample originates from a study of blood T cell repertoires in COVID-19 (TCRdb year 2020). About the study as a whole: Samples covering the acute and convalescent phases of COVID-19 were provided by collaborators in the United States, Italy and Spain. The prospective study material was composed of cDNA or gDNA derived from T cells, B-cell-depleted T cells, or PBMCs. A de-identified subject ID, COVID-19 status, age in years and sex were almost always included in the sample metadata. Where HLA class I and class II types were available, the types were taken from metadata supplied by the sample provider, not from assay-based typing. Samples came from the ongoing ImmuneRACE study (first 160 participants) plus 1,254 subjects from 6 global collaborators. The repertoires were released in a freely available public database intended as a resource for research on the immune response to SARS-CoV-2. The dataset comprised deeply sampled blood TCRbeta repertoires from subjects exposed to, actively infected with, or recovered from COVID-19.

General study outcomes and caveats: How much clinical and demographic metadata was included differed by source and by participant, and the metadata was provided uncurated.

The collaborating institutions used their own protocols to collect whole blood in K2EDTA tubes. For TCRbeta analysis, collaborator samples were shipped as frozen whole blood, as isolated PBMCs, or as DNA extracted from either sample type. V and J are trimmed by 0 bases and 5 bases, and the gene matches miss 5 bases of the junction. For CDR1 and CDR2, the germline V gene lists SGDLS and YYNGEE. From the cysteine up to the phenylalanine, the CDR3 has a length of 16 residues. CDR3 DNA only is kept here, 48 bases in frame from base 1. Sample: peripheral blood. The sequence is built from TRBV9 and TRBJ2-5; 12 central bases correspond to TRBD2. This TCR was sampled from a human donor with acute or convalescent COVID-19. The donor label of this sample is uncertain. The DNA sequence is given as TGTGCCAGCAGCGTAGGGGCTAGCGGGGGGGTTGAGACCCAGTACTTC. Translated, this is CASSVGASGGVETQYF.